The 14 T cell receptor beta chains listed next were all sequenced from one sample in a study of cytomegalovirus exposure and HLA in healthy donors. Amplification used 60 Vbeta primers and 13 Jbeta primers. The assay was immunoSEQ multiplex PCR, and TCRdb's table has in-frame clones only and misses some. The sample lists approximately 140,000 clones, roughly four fifths occurring once. The sequenced sample was PBMCs. The receptors shown here come from a male donor in good health and CMV-seronegative.

The CDR3 DNA reads as TGTGCCAGCAGCCAGCAAACGACAACAGATACGCAGTATTTT. This gives the protein CASSQQTTTDTQYF. The rearrangement links TRBV9 to TRBJ2-3; D remains unclear. With 4 bases removed from V and 3 bases from J, the gap between germline ends came to 12 bases. The germline V gene has CDR1 SGDLS and CDR2 YYNGEE. The CDR3 loop spans 14 amino acids.

This sequence joins TRBV27 and TRBJ2-1; 10 bases align to TRBD2. J gave up 9 bases and V 6 bases, and 2 bases lay outside the gene matches. The CDR3 sequence is 12 residues long. Germline assignment: CDR1 MNHEY and CDR2 SMNVEV (reference sequence). CDR3: CASRGLAIEQFF. For the CDR3, the DNA is TGTGCCAGCAGGGGACTAGCGATTGAGCAGTTCTTC.

Only a few counts were recorded for this clone. The rearrangement uses TRBV4-2 and TRBJ1-2, with unresolved D. The CDR3 is 15 residues long. The germline V gene has CDR1 LGHNA and CDR2 YNFKEQ. V was cut by 1 base and J by 3 bases, with 12 bases left in between. Here the CDR3 reads CASSQGGGNDYGYTF. In DNA, the CDR3 is TGTGCCAGCAGCCAAGGGGGAGGGAATGACTATGGCTACACCTTC.

The chain links TRBV4-1 to TRBJ2-3; no clear D. CDR1 and CDR2 from the germline V gene are MGHRA and YSYEKL. The CDR3 is 17 amino acids. The V end was cut by 0 bases, the J end by 4 bases, with 17 bases between. The CDR3 protein is CASSQEPEYNDADTQYF. For the CDR3, the DNA is TGCGCCAGCAGCCAAGAACCGGAGTACAATGACGCAGATACGCAGTATTTT.

V gene TRBV5-6 combines with J gene TRBJ1-1, with D unclear. Germline V gene lookup returns CDR1 SGHDT and CDR2 YYEEEE. Trimming removed 0 bases at V and 4 bases at J, with 4 bases between. The CDR3 consists of 12 residues. The CDR3 DNA follows: TGTGCCAGCAGCTTGGCGGTCACTGAAGCTTTCTTT. It translates to CASSLAVTEAFF.

This chain links TRBV30 with TRBJ2-3, with TRBD1 identical over 7 bases. CDR3 length: 13 residues. V shed 8 bases and J 2 bases; nucleotides not matched to a gene: 7. Germline V lookup: CDR1 GTSNPN, CDR2 SVGIG (reference sequence). The CDR3, as DNA: TGTGCCGGGTGGGACAGACCCACAGATACGCAGTATTTT. Protein sequence: CAGWDRPTDTQYF.

The V call is TRBV5-1, the J call TRBJ2-1; TRBD2 matches 9 bases. Germline V CDR1 and CDR2: SGHRS, YFSETQ. This CDR3 is 20 amino acids long. With 0 bases clipped from V and 3 bases from J, the junction kept 16 bases outside the gene matches. The CDR3 DNA is TGCGCCAGCAGCTTGGCCTTGGGCGGGAGGGCCGTGGAGGTCTACAATGAGCAGTTCTTC. This gives the protein CASSLALGGRAVEVYNEQFF. Together with reference TRBV5-1 and TRBJ2-1, the CDR3 gives the full variable domain: KAGVTQTPRYLIKTRGQQVTLSCSPISGHRSVSWYQQTPGQGLQFLFEYFSETQRNKGNFPGRFSGRQFSNSRSEMNVSTLELGDSALYLCASSLALGGRAVEVYNEQFFGPGTRLTVL.

This chain joins TRBV7-9 and TRBJ2-1; D is perhaps TRBD2 (6 bases). Germline CDR1 SEHNR, CDR2 FQNEAQ (reference sequence). V lost 6 bases, J lost 2 bases, and 14 bases lay in between. CDR3 length: 15 residues. The CDR3: CASREGLFTYNEQFF. CDR3 sequence (DNA): TGTGCCAGCAGAGAGGGACTCTTTACCTACAATGAGCAGTTCTTC.

The chain recombines TRBV28 with TRBJ2-1, with TRBD2 matching 7 bases. The trim removed 3 bases at V and 4 bases at J, leaving 6 bases unmatched. Germline values: CDR1 MDHEN, CDR2 SYDVKM. This CDR3 contains 15 residues. CDR3 in DNA: TGTGCCAGCAGTTTGGGGGGGACGGTTTACAATGAGCAGTTCTTC. Its translation: CASSLGGTVYNEQFF.

J is TRBJ2-5 and V is TRBV27; 7 bases line up with TRBD2. The J call may be faulty, since TRBJ2-7 better matches the DNA end. Germline CDR1 is MNHEY and CDR2 is SMNVEV (reference sequence). The CDR3 is 13 amino acids. The CDR3 nucleotides are TGTGCCAGCTCCCCTAGCGGTCCCTACGAGCAGTACTTC. It specifies CASSPSGPYEQYF.

This rearrangement joins TRBV6-1 to TRBJ2-5; D possibly corresponds to TRBD1 (6 bases). CDR3 length: 11 amino acids. Germline assignment: CDR1 MNHNS and CDR2 SASEGT. The V end was cut by 3 bases, the J end by 11 bases, with 10 bases between. CDR3 region: CASSDPGQQYF. CDR3 DNA sequence: TGTGCCAGCAGTGATCCCGGACAGCAGTACTTC.

The V and J genes are TRBV29-1 and TRBJ2-7; D ambiguous. V was trimmed by 4 bases and J by 1 base, leaving 8 bases between them. The CDR3 extends over 12 amino acids. Germline CDR1 SQVTM, CDR2 ANQGSEA. This CDR3 reads CSVVVQSYEQYF. CDR3 coding DNA: TGCAGCGTTGTGGTACAATCCTACGAGCAGTACTTC.

This chain connects TRBV5-6 to TRBJ2-3; 7 nucleotides match TRBD1. CDR1 and CDR2 from the germline V gene are SGHDT and YYEEEE. V was pared by 4 bases and J by 5 bases, with 4 bases of the junction left unmatched. The CDR3 contains 13 residues. For the CDR3, the DNA is TGTGCCAGCAGCACACAGGGGTTAGATACGCAGTATTTT. Translating it yields CASSTQGLDTQYF.

The rearrangement uses TRBV5-3 and TRBJ1-4; the match to TRBD1 covers 10 bases. TRBV5-3 is an ORF, and what it does is uncertain. Trimming removed 4 bases from V and 6 bases from J; junction bases left unmatched: 3. The CDR3 is 14 amino acids. CDR3 residues: CARSATGGYEKLFF. In DNA, the CDR3 is TGTGCCAGAAGCGCGACAGGGGGCTATGAAAAACTGTTTTTT.